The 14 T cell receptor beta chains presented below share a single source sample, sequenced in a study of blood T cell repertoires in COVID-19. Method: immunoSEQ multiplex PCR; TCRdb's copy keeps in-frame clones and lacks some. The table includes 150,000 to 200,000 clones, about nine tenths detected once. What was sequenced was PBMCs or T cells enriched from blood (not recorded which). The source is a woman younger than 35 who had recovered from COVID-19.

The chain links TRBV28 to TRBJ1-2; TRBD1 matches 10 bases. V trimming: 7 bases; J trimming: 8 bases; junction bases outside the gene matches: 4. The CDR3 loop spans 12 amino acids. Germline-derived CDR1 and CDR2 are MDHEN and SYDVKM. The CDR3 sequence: CASTGTGEGYTF. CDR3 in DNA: TGTGCCAGCACAGGGACAGGGGAAGGCTACACCTTC.

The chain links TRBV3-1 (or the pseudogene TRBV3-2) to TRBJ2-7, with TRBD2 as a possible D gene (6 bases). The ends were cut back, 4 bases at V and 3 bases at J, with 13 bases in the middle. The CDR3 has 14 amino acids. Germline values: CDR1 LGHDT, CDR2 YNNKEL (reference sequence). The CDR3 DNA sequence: TGTGCCAGCAGCCCGAGGCAGGGAGGCTACGAGCAGTACTTC. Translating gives CASSPRQGGYEQYF.

CDR3: CATSDLLSANNEQFF. CDR3 in DNA: TGTGCCACCAGTGATTTGCTGAGCGCGAACAATGAGCAGTTCTTC. The rearrangement uses TRBV24-1 and TRBJ2-1; D is unresolved. The CDR3 length is 15 residues. CDR1 and CDR2 from the germline V gene are KGHDR and SFDVKD. The V end lost 0 bases, the J end lost 5 bases, and 10 bases lay between the germline ends.

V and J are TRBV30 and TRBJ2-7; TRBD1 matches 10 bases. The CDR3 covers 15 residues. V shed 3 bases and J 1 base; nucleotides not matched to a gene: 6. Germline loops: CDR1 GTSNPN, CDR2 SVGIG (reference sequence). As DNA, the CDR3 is TGTGCCTGGAGCTTGGACAGGGGGGGTTCCTACGAGCAGTACTTC. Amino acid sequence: CAWSLDRGGSYEQYF.

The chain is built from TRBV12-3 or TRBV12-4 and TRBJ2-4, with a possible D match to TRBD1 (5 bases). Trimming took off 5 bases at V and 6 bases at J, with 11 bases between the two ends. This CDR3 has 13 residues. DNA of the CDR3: TGTGCCAGCAGTCTGTACAGGTTAAACATTCAGTACTTC. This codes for CASSLYRLNIQYF.

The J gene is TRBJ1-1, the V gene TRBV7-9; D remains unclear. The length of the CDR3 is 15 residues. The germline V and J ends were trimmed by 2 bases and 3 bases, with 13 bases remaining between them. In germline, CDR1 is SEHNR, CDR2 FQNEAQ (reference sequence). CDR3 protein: CASSLPNRRDTEAFF. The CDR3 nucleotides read TGTGCCAGCAGCTTACCCAACCGGAGGGACACTGAAGCTTTCTTT. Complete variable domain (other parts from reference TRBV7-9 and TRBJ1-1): DTGVSQNPRHKITKRGQNVTFRCDPISEHNRLYWYRQTLGQGPEFLTYFQNEAQLEKSRLLSDRFSAERPKGSFSTLEIQRTEQGDSAMYLCASSLPNRRDTEAFFGQGTRLTVV.

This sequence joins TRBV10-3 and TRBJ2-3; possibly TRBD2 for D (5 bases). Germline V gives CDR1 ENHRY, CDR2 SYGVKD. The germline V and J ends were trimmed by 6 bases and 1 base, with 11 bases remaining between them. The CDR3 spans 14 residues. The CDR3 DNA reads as TGTGCCATCAGCGATTGGACTGGCACAGATACGCAGTATTTT. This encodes CAISDWTGTDTQYF.

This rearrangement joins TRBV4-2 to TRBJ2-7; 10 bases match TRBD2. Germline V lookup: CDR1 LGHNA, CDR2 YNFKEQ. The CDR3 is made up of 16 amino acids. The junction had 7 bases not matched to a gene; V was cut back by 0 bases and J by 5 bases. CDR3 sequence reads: CASSQDLTSGVNEQYF. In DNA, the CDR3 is TGTGCCAGCAGCCAAGATCTTACTAGCGGGGTCAACGAGCAGTACTTC.

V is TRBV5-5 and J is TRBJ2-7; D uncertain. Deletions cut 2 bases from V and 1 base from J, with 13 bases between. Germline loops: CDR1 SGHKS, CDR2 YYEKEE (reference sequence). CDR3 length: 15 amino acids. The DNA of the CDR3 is TGTGCCAGCAGCTTTAGGCAGGCCCCATCCTACGAGCAGTACTTC. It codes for CASSFRQAPSYEQYF.

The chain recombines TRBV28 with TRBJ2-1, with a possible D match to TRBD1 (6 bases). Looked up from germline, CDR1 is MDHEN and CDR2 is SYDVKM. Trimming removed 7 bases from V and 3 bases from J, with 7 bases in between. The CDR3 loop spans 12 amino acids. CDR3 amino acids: CASKDSYNEQFF. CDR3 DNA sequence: TGTGCCAGCAAGGACAGCTACAATGAGCAGTTCTTC.

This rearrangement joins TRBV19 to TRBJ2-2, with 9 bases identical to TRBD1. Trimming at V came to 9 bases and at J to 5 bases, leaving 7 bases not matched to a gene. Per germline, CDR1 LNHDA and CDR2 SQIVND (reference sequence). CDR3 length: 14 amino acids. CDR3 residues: CASAPGTGTGELFF. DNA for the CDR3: TGTGCCAGCGCTCCGGGGACAGGGACCGGGGAGCTGTTTTTT.

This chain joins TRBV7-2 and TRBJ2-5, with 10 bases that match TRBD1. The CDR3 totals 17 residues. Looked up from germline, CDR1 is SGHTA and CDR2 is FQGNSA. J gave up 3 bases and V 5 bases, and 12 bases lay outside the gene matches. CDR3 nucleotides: TGTGCCAGCAGCGAACGACAGGGGGCCCTAGGCGAAGAGACCCAGTACTTC. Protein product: CASSERQGALGEETQYF.

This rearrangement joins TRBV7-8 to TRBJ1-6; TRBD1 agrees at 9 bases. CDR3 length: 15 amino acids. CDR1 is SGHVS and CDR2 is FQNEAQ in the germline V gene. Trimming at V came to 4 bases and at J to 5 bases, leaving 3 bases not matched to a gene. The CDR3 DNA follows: TGTGCCAGCAGCTACGGGACAGGGAATAATTCACCCCTCCACTTT. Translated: CASSYGTGNNSPLHF.

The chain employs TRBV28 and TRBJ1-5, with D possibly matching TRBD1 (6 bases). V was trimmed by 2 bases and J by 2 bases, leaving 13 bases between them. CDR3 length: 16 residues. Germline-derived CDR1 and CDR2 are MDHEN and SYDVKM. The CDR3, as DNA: TGTGCCAGCAGTTTACACGGGGGGCTCGGCAATCAGCCCCAGCATTTT. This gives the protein CASSLHGGLGNQPQHF.